The 12 T cell receptor delta chains presented below share a single source sample, sequenced in a study of γδ T cells in repeated Plasmodium falciparum infection. Gammadelta T cells were flow-sorted from PBMC into Vgamma9/Vdelta2+ and Vdelta2-negative populations for bulk analysis. TCRdb reanalyzed the multiplex PCR reads using CATT. The sample contains some 100,000 delta-chain clones, over 1.3% of which appear only once. The sequenced sample was gamma-delta T cells from blood. Every receptor here comes from a pool of human donors (malaria-infected and uninfected, not separated).

In its sample, this clone was seen a few times. TCRdb lists the protein of a much larger clone for this DNA, which differs at residue 12, so this is likely a read error; the protein given here is translated from the DNA itself. Here the CDR3 reads CAFTGGPTDKLTF. CDR3 nucleotide sequence: TGTGCCTTTACTGGGGGACCCACCGATAAACTCACCTTT. For the V gene the call is TRDV3; the J gene has no call; the table's D gene call, TRDD3, was not cross checked with the DNA. Germline CDR1 is TVYSNPD and CDR2 is GDNSRS (reference sequence). There are 13 residues in the CDR3.

Regarding this clone: TCRdb has a much larger clone's protein, which differs at residue 4 from the translation of this DNA, likely because of a read error; what is shown is the protein translated from the DNA. This chain uses TRDV1 with TRDJ1; 10 bases are shared with TRDD3. TCRdb offers no J gene call, so here the DNA was matched to germline to obtain one. The CDR3 totals 15 residues. Germline CDR1 is TSWWSYY and CDR2 is QGS. This CDR3 is CALEELLGDNDKLIF. As DNA, the CDR3 is TGTGCTCTTGAGGAACTCCTGGGGGATAATGATAAACTCATCTTT.

The table lists this clone with a few counts. It differs at one base from a far larger clone, so likely a read error. This CDR3 is also generated by other DNA sequences in the sample. The V call is TRDV2, the J call TRDJ1, with D uncertain. The J gene is not listed in TCRdb, so it was assigned here from a DNA match to germline. V shed 0 bases and J shed 0 bases, with 25 bases lying between them. From germline, CDR1 is GEAIGNYY and CDR2 EKD. The CDR3 is made up of 20 amino acids. This CDR3 is CACDTVKGTSRISYTDKLIF. CDR3 nucleotides: TGTGCCTGTGACACCGTGAAAGGGACTTCAAGGATCTCGTACACCGATAAACTCATCTTT.

This clone was seen a handful of times. TCRdb attributes to this sequence the protein of a much larger clone, which differs from the DNA translation at residue 14; a read error is likely, and the protein displayed is translated from the DNA. The V and J genes are TRDV2 and TRDJ1; the D gene is possibly TRDD3 (6 bases). TCRdb offers no J gene call, so here the DNA was matched to germline to obtain one. Germline values: CDR1 GEAIGNYY, CDR2 EKD. This CDR3 spans 17 amino acids. CDR3 nucleotide sequence: TGTGCCTGTGACACCGTGGGGGTTACTCTGTACACCGATAGACTCATCTTT. This gives the protein CACDTVGVTLYTDRLIF.

As for this clone: This likely came from a read error, as a far larger clone is one base away. This chain joins TRDV1 and TRDJ1, with 9 positions matching TRDD2. Here the J gene came from matching the DNA to germline, since TCRdb omits it. The germline gives CDR1 TSWWSYY, CDR2 QGS. CDR3 length equals 19 residues. CDR3 amino acids: CALGVTFLRGGGYTDKLIF. The CDR3, as DNA: TGCGCTCTTGGGGTTACCTTCCTACGCGGCGGCGGTTACACCGATAAACTCATCTTT.

In its sample, this clone was seen many times. The chain combines TRDV1 with TRDJ1, with 8 nucleotides matching TRDD3. CDR3 length: 21 amino acids. V dropped 2 bases and J dropped 0; count of bases not matched to a gene: 20. Germline assignment: CDR1 TSWWSYY and CDR2 QGS. CDR3 in DNA: TGTGCTCTTGGGGAATCCTACAGTCCCTTACTGGGGGTCCCGTACACCGATAAACTCATCTTT. Protein product: CALGESYSPLLGVPYTDKLIF.

This clone was counted between two and nine times. For this DNA, TCRdb reports the protein of a much larger clone, which diverges at residue 14, most likely from a read error; the protein presented here is translated directly from the DNA. The chain recombines TRDV1 with TRDJ1, with 7 bases aligning to TRDD3. Germline V CDR1 and CDR2: TSWWSYY, QGS. This CDR3 is 21 amino acids long. V lost 1 base to trimming and J lost 0 bases; unmatched junction nucleotides: 20. DNA for the CDR3: TGTGCTCTTGGGGAACGTCCGAGGTACTGGGGAATGGTTCTGTACACCGATAAACTCATCTTT. Translated: CALGERPRYWGMVLYTDKLIF.

The sample holds many counts of this clone. This DNA translates differently at residue 5 from the TCRdb protein, which is that of a much larger clone; a read error is likely, and the protein shown is the DNA's own translation. The chain recombines TRDV2 with TRDJ1; 7 bases fit TRDD3. The ends lost 3 bases at V and 0 bases at J; junction bases unmatched: 6. CDR3 length equals 15 residues. CDR1 and CDR2 from the germline V gene are GEAIGNYY and EKD. The DNA for the CDR3 is TGTGCCTGTGACGCCGGGGGATCGTACACCGATAAACTCATCTTT. It translates to CACDAGGSYTDKLIF.

This clone showed up just a few times. The TCRdb protein, from a much larger clone, departs from this DNA's translation at residue 20, likely by read error; the protein shown derives from the DNA. A V gene of TRDV1 was called, but no J gene was assigned; no DNA check was done on the table's D call, TRDD3. Germline V gives CDR1 TSWWSYY, CDR2 QGS. This CDR3 region has 22 residues. CDR3 protein: CALGGRAPPNWGILFNTDKPIF. The CDR3 bases are TGTGCTCTTGGGGGAAGAGCACCCCCTAACTGGGGGATACTCTTCAACACCGATAAACCCATCTTT.

This clone was detected many times. TCRdb has a much larger clone's protein, which differs at residue 5 from the translation of this DNA, likely because of a read error; what is shown is the protein translated from the DNA. The J gene is TRDJ2, the V gene TRDV2; 9 positions agree with TRDD3. The germline CDR1 and CDR2 sequences are GEAIGNYY and EKD. V shed 3 bases, J shed 7 bases, and the junction held 2 bases outside the gene matches. The CDR3 has 13 residues. CDR3: CACDAWGIAQLFF. CDR3 sequence (DNA): TGTGCCTGTGACGCCTGGGGGATAGCACAACTCTTCTTT.

A word on this clone: A far larger clone differs by one base, so this is likely a read error. The V gene is TRDV2; the J gene was not called; the table's TRDD3 call for D was not verified on the DNA. The germline V gene has CDR1 GEAIGNYY and CDR2 EKD. There are 16 residues in the CDR3. The CDR3 DNA reads TGTGCCTGTGACACCTGGGGGACCTGGGACACCCGACAGATGTTCTTC. It encodes CACDTWGTWDTRQMFF.

This clone came up a few times. This DNA's translation differs at residue 17 from TCRdb's protein, which comes from a much larger clone; a read error is likely, and the protein shown is translated from the DNA. V is TRDV1 and J is TRDJ1; 9 nucleotides align to TRDD3. In the absence of a J gene in TCRdb, the DNA was matched to germline to assign it here. V dropped 3 bases and J dropped 1; count of bases not matched to a gene: 27. The CDR3 extends over 23 amino acids. Germline assignment: CDR1 TSWWSYY and CDR2 QGS. CDR3 protein: CALGDPLGPTKSTGGLSTDKLIF. The DNA of the CDR3 is TGTGCTCTTGGGGATCCGTTGGGTCCTACAAAATCTACTGGGGGACTAAGCACCGATAAACTCATCTTT.